The next 26 T cell receptor beta chains were all read from a single sample in a study of Graves' ophthalmopathy and Graves' hyperthyroidism. Beta-chain TCR CDR3 regions were amplified from RNA transcripts. An opening RT-PCR round employed HTBI primers and preceded a second-round multiplex PCR. TCRdb redid the calling of the multiplex PCR reads with MiXCR, one entry per CDR3 protein. The sample lists 450,000 to 600,000 distinct CDR3 sequences; less than 45% were seen once. Sequencing was carried out using peripheral blood or thyroid tissue (not recorded which). These TCRs come from an adult man with Graves' hyperthyroidism.

This clonotype was recorded at least ten times. The rearrangement joins TRBV11-2 to TRBJ2-7, with D perhaps matching TRBD1 (6 bases). Germline CDR1 SGHAT, CDR2 FQNNGV. The ends were cut back, 3 bases at V and 2 bases at J, with 8 bases in the middle. This CDR3 has 13 amino acids. The CDR3 DNA follows: TGTGCCAGCAGCTTGCCAGGGGCCTACGAGCAGTACTTC. Protein product: CASSLPGAYEQYF.

This clonotype was counted between two and nine times. V gene TRBV3-1 combines with J gene TRBJ2-7; D might be TRBD1 (5 bases). The CDR3 is 14 amino acids. V shed 1 base and J shed 2 bases, with 9 bases lying between them. The germline CDR1 and CDR2 sequences are LGHDT and YNNKEL (reference sequence). DNA for the CDR3: TGTGCCAGCAGCCAAGCTCCAGGGCCCTACGAGCAGTACTTC. Translated, it gives CASSQAPGPYEQYF.

This chain connects TRBV7-9 to TRBJ1-2; 7 bases agree with TRBD1. The V gene's germline CDR1 is SEHNR and CDR2 FQNEAQ (reference sequence). V shed 5 bases, J shed 6 bases, and the junction held 15 bases outside the gene matches. This CDR3 region has 16 residues. The CDR3 is CASSTSGWTGVHGYTF. The CDR3 DNA reads TGTGCCAGCAGCACTAGCGGCTGGACAGGCGTACATGGCTACACCTTC.

J is TRBJ2-5 and V is TRBV5-5; 9 bases are shared with TRBD1. Looked up from germline, CDR1 is SGHKS and CDR2 is YYEKEE (reference sequence). Trimming cost V 0 bases and J 7 bases; bases outside gene matches: 4. This CDR3 has 14 residues. The CDR3 spells CASSLVGDRVTQYF. In DNA, the CDR3 is TGTGCCAGCAGCTTGGTGGGGGACAGGGTGACCCAGTACTTC.

This clonotype was counted between two and nine times. The rearrangement links TRBV11-1 to TRBJ2-7, with D possibly matching TRBD1 (5 bases). Germline-derived CDR1 and CDR2 are SGHAT and FQDESV (reference sequence). V lost 5 bases, J lost 0 bases, and 14 bases lay in between. The CDR3 runs 15 residues. The CDR3, as DNA: TGTGCCAGCAGCCCCCCCCGGACATACTCCTACGAGCAGTACTTC. Translating gives CASSPPRTYSYEQYF.

About this clonotype: A read error is possible here, since a much larger clone lies one base away. CDR3 residues: CSAGATQNYGYTF. The CDR3, as DNA: TGCAGTGCTGGAGCAACACAGAACTATGGCTACACCTTC. The chain has TRBV20-1 and TRBJ1-2; D call uncertain. There are 13 residues in the CDR3. Trimming removed 5 bases at V and 2 bases at J, with 12 bases between. Germline CDR1 reads DFQATT; CDR2 reads SNEGSKA (reference sequence).

J is TRBJ2-5 and V is TRBV7-9, with 8 nucleotides matching TRBD1. The germline gives CDR1 SEHNR, CDR2 FQNEAQ (reference sequence). Trimming at V came to 4 bases and at J to 3 bases, leaving 4 bases not matched to a gene. The CDR3 is 14 residues long. Here the CDR3 reads CASSSADREETQYF. Here the CDR3 DNA reads TGTGCCAGCAGCTCAGCGGACAGGGAAGAGACCCAGTACTTC.

This clonotype was found a few times. The chain links TRBV2 to TRBJ2-3, with D possibly being TRBD2 (6 bases). This CDR3 contains 14 residues. Germline-derived CDR1 and CDR2 are SNHLY and FYNNEI. The V gene lost 6 bases and the J gene lost 4 bases, with 14 bases spanning the gap. The CDR3 DNA is TGTGCCAGCAGCTTAGCGGTTGTCGCAGATACGCAGTATTTT. Its translation is CASSLAVVADTQYF.

This clonotype was recorded many times. V gene TRBV24-1 combines with J gene TRBJ2-7, with D possibly matching TRBD1 (6 bases). The CDR3 runs to 16 residues. Germline CDR1 and CDR2: KGHDR and SFDVKD. The V and J ends lost 1 base and 2 bases respectively, with 14 bases between them. CDR3 sequence: CATSDLCGQTTYEQYF. As DNA, the CDR3 is TGTGCCACCAGTGATTTATGTGGACAGACAACCTACGAGCAGTACTTC.

This chain links TRBV5-4 with TRBJ2-2; D gene uncertain. The ends were cut back, 3 bases at V and 5 bases at J, with 26 bases in the middle. Germline V gene sequence: CDR1 SGHNT, CDR2 YYREEE (reference sequence). The CDR3 is 19 residues long. The CDR3 loop is CASSSPPGSADGRTGELFF. DNA of the CDR3: TGTGCCAGCAGCTCGCCTCCTGGTAGTGCCGACGGACGAACCGGGGAGCTGTTTTTT.

This sequence joins TRBV2 and TRBJ1-5, with 8 bases lining up with TRBD1. V lost 5 bases to trimming and J lost 4 bases; unmatched junction nucleotides: 7. This CDR3 is 15 amino acids long. In germline, CDR1 is SNHLY, CDR2 FYNNEI. In nucleotides, the CDR3 is TGTGCCAGCAGTTTTTACAGGGGGAGGAATCAGCCCCAGCATTTT. It specifies CASSFYRGRNQPQHF.

The gene calls are TRBV6-7 and TRBJ1-4, with a possible D match to TRBD1 (5 bases). TRBV6-7 counts as an open reading frame of uncertain function. The CDR3 covers 18 residues. Between the trimmed V and J ends, which lost 7 bases and 0 bases, there was a span of 21 bases. CDR3 DNA: TGTGCCAGCATCAACGGAACCTCAATAGGGGCAACTAATGAAAAACTGTTTTTT. This codes for CASINGTSIGATNEKLFF.

This clonotype was counted at least ten times. The chain is built from TRBV5-1 and TRBJ2-5, with D unclear. The germline V gene has CDR1 SGHRS and CDR2 YFSETQ. The length of the CDR3 is 15 residues. V dropped 0 bases and J dropped 5 bases, with 14 bases sitting between them. CDR3 region: CASSLAGTAVETQYF. Here the CDR3 DNA reads TGCGCCAGCAGCTTGGCTGGTACGGCAGTGGAGACCCAGTACTTC.

A single count supports this clonotype. A single base separates this from a much larger clone, so it may be a read error. This sequence joins TRBV2 and TRBJ2-7; D tentatively reads TRBD1 or TRBD2 (6 bases each). The CDR3 has 12 amino acids. Looked up from germline, CDR1 is SNHLY and CDR2 is FYNNEI. The CDR3 protein is CTSRGLRYEQYF. The CDR3 DNA is TGTACCAGCAGGGGACTTCGCTACGAGCAGTACTTC.

The genes are TRBV9 and TRBJ1-1; D uncertain. Trimming pared 3 bases from V and 5 bases from J, leaving 17 bases between. The CDR3 spans 15 residues. Germline CDR1 reads SGDLS; CDR2 reads YYNGEE. CDR3 amino acids: CASSAERGVTTEAFF. CDR3 DNA sequence: TGTGCCAGCAGCGCAGAGCGGGGTGTGACGACTGAAGCTTTCTTT.

The chain couples TRBV12-3 or TRBV12-4 to TRBJ1-6, with D unresolved. V was clipped by 5 bases and J by 1 base, with 15 bases between them. This CDR3 has 17 residues. The DNA for the CDR3 is TGTGCCAGCAGTCACATCCTTGGAGGGTCCTATAATTCACCCCTCCACTTT. It specifies CASSHILGGSYNSPLHF.

This clonotype showed up many times. V gene TRBV11-2 combines with J gene TRBJ2-5; 7 bases agree with TRBD2. The V and J ends lost 5 bases and 7 bases, in that order; junction bases with no gene match: 10. Per the germline V gene, CDR1 is SGHAT and CDR2 is FQNNGV. The CDR3 loop spans 14 amino acids. The CDR3 DNA reads TGTGCCAGCAGCCACTTGGGAGGGTTCGGGACCCAGTACTTC. Its translation is CASSHLGGFGTQYF. Filled out from reference TRBV11-2 and TRBJ2-5, the complete variable domain reads EAGVAQSPRYKIIEKRQSVAFWCNPISGHATLYWYQQILGQGPKLLIQFQNNGVVDDSQLPKDRFSAERLKGVDSTLKIQPAKLEDSAVYLCASSHLGGFGTQYFGPGTRLLVL.

The rearrangement links TRBV7-3 to TRBJ2-7; maybe TRBD2 (5 bases). The CDR3 consists of 15 residues. The V and J ends lost 2 bases and 1 base respectively, with 12 bases between them. Germline CDR1 reads SGHTA; CDR2 reads FQGTGA. The CDR3 sequence is CASSLGPAVSYEQYF. The CDR3, as DNA: TGTGCCAGCAGCTTAGGGCCAGCGGTTTCCTACGAGCAGTACTTC.

This clonotype was counted a few times. The genes are TRBV30 and TRBJ1-6; D gene uncertain. The CDR3 is 14 amino acids. The germline gives CDR1 GTSNPN, CDR2 SVGIG (reference sequence). V was shortened by 1 base and J by 4 bases, with 8 bases between the two germline ends. CDR3 residues: CAWSEGGYNSPLHF. The CDR3 coding sequence is TGTGCCTGGAGTGAAGGAGGTTATAATTCACCCCTCCACTTT.

This clonotype was counted many times. The gene calls are TRBV20-1 and TRBJ2-7, with 9 bases aligning to TRBD1. The CDR3 sequence is 13 residues long. Trimming took 6 bases from V and 2 from J; bases not matched to a gene: 5. Germline-derived CDR1 and CDR2 are DFQATT and SNEGSKA (reference sequence). The CDR3 loop reads CSAYRDRAYEQYF. The CDR3 coding sequence is TGCAGTGCGTACCGGGACAGGGCCTACGAGCAGTACTTC.

The V gene is TRBV29-1, the J gene TRBJ2-5, with 7 bases that match TRBD1. Trimming cost V 6 bases and J 1 base; bases outside gene matches: 5. CDR1 is SQVTM, CDR2 ANQGSEA, per germline. The CDR3 is made up of 13 amino acids. CDR3 DNA: TGCAGCGTGACAGGGATCGGCCAAGAGACCCAGTACTTC. This translates into CSVTGIGQETQYF.

J is TRBJ1-6 and V is TRBV6-1, with a tentative D call TRBD1 (5 bases). The germline V gene has CDR1 MNHNS and CDR2 SASEGT. The CDR3 sequence is 14 residues long. V was pared by 6 bases and J by 7 bases, with 13 bases between. In nucleotides, the CDR3 is TGTGCCAGCAGACGTTGGGGGGACAATTCACCCCTCCACTTT. The encoded protein is CASRRWGDNSPLHF.

This clonotype has a handful of counts. The chain has TRBV15 and TRBJ2-7; TRBD2 might be the D (5 bases). The J call may be wrong; the DNA end is better matched by TRBJ2-1. Germline loops: CDR1 LNHNV, CDR2 YYDKDF (reference sequence). This CDR3 has 15 residues. CDR3 nucleotides: TGTGCCACCAGCAGAGATCAAGGGAGTTCAAATGAGCAGTTCTTC. Translation gives CATSRDQGSSNEQFF.

The V call is TRBV20-1, the J call TRBJ2-3; D is unresolved. The CDR3 contains 13 residues. Per germline, CDR1 DFQATT and CDR2 SNEGSKA (reference sequence). V gave up 3 bases and J gave up 3 bases, with 10 bases separating them. CDR3 sequence reads: CSASLVETDTQYF. CDR3 in DNA: TGCAGTGCTAGCTTGGTAGAGACAGATACGCAGTATTTT.

The CDR3 spells CSDRTGGSRGYTF. The CDR3 nucleotides are TGCAGCGACAGGACAGGGGGCTCCCGTGGCTACACCTTC. The chain recombines TRBV29-1 with TRBJ1-2; 11 nucleotides match TRBD1. CDR1 is SQVTM, CDR2 ANQGSEA, per germline. This CDR3 has 13 residues. Trimming at V came to 7 bases and at J to 7 bases, leaving 8 bases not matched to a gene.

There are a few counts of this clonotype. This chain uses TRBV7-9 with TRBJ2-5; D gene uncertain. V lost 3 bases and J 3 bases, leaving 11 bases between the germline ends. Germline-derived CDR1 and CDR2 are SEHNR and FQNEAQ (reference sequence). This CDR3 is built from 14 residues. CDR3 in amino acids: CASSFYRDEETQYF. In DNA form, the CDR3 reads TGTGCCAGCAGCTTCTACCGCGATGAAGAGACCCAGTACTTC.